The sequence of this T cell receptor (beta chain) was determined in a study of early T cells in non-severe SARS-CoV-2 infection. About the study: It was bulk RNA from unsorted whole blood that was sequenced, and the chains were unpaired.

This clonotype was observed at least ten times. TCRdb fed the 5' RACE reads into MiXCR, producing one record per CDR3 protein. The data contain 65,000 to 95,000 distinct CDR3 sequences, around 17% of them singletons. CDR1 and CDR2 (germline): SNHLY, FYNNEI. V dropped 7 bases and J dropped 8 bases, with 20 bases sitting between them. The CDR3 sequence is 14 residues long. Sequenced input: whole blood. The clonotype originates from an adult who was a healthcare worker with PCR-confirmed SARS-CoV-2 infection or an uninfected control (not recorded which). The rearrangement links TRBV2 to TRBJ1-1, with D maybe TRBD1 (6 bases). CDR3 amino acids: CASTPGQGGGEAFF. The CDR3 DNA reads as TGTGCCAGCACTCCGGGACAAGGAGGAGGGGAAGCTTTCTTT.